This T cell receptor beta chain is from a study of T-cell reconstitution after alpha-beta-depleted transplantation in children. Unique molecular identifiers were incorporated into the prepared TCRbeta library. Via MiXCR, TCRdb re-called the PCR reads, giving one row per CDR3 protein. The sample holds approximately 82,000 distinct CDR3 sequences; 15% to 20% are singletons and the top ten take about half. CDR3 length: 16 amino acids. CDR1 is KGHDR, CDR2 SFDVKD, per germline. J was trimmed by 9 bases and V by 1 base; bases with no gene match: 12. A word on this clonotype: The antigen is unknown.

Overall study results and limits: T cells produced anew were the main source of T-cell counts and diversity one year after transplant. There were some patients whose high TCRbeta diversity at day 60 came from surviving recipient T cells and thymic progenitors. Expanded graft clones, several hundred of them, were reportedly the source of alpha-beta T cells about two months after transplant.

The V gene is TRBV24-1, the J gene TRBJ2-3, with 7 bases lining up with TRBD2. This TCR was sampled from a male patient between 2 and 9 years old who had a stem cell transplant for acute lymphoblastic leukemia, so the T cells may come from the graft donor. The specimen was PBMCs, mostly from graft donor cells, collected 360 days after TCRalphabeta/CD19-depleted stem cell transplant. The DNA of the CDR3 is TGTGCCACCAGTGATTTTGGCGGGAGCCCCTTTGGCACGCAGTATTTT. It yields the protein CATSDFGGSPFGTQYF.